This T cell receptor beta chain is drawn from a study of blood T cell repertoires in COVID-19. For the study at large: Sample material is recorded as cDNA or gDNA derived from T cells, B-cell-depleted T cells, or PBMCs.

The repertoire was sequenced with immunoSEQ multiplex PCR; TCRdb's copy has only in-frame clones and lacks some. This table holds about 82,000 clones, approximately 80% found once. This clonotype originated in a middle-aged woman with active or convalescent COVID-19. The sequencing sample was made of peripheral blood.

CDR3 residues: CATSGGLAGRTDTQYF. Written as DNA, the CDR3 is TGTGCCACCAGTGGAGGACTAGCGGGTCGCACAGATACGCAGTATTTT. The chain is built from TRBV24-1 and TRBJ2-3; 11 bases agree with TRBD2. Losses at the gene ends were 5 bases for V and 1 base for J; bases not matched to a gene: 4. CDR1 and CDR2 (germline): KGHDR, SFDVKD. CDR3 length: 16 amino acids.